The text below deals with one TCR beta chain. Patients having uncontrolled infection, another autoimmune disease, pregnancy or lactation were not included. CDR1 is SGHRS, CDR2 YFSETQ, per germline. V dropped 4 bases and J dropped 7; count of bases not matched to a gene: 7. The CDR3 sequence is 13 residues long. This sample is part of a study of T cells in Graves' hyperthyroidism and ophthalmopathy. The investigators amplified TCR beta CDR3 regions from RNA transcripts. The TCR CDR3 first-round RT-PCR relied on the HTBI primer set. TCRdb re-called the multiplex PCR reads through MiXCR, storing one row per CDR3 protein. This sample carries fewer than 900,000 distinct CDR3 sequences, 18% of them seen once, and the ten largest clones take 16%.

The J gene is TRBJ2-7, the V gene TRBV5-1; TRBD1 matches at 8 bases. Input material: blood. The clonotype was recovered from a woman in her fifties or sixties with Graves' hyperthyroidism that later progressed to Graves' ophthalmopathy. This CDR3 is CASSPDRAREQYF. The CDR3 DNA follows: TGCGCCAGCAGCCCGGACAGGGCGAGGGAGCAGTACTTC.